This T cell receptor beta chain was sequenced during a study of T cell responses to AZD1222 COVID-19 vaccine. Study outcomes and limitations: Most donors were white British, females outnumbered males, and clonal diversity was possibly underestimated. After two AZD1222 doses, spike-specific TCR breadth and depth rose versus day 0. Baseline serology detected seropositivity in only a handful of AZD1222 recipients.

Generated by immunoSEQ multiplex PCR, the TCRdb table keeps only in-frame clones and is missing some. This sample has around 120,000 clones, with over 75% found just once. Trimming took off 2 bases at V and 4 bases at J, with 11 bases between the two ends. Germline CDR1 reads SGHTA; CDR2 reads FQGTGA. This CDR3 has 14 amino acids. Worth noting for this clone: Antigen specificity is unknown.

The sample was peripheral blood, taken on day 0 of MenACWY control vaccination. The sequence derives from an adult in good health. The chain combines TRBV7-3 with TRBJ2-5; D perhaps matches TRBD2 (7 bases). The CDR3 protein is CASSLAGAGETQYF. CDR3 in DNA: TGTGCCAGCAGCTTAGCGGGGGCGGGAGAGACCCAGTACTTC. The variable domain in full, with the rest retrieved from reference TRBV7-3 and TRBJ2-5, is GAGVSQTPSNKVTEKGKYVELRCDPISGHTALYWYRQSLGQGPEFLIYFQGTGAADDSGLPNDRFFAVRPEGSVSTLKIQRTERGDSAVYLCASSLAGAGETQYFGPGTRLLVL.